This T cell receptor beta chain originates from a study of blood T cell repertoires in COVID-19. Study at large: From the United States, Italy and Spain came samples of acute and convalescent COVID-19. The cDNA or gDNA used as material had been derived from T cells, B-cell-depleted T cells, or PBMCs.

CDR1 SGDLS and CDR2 YYNGEE come from the germline V gene. V was pared by 4 bases and J by 3 bases, with 1 base of the junction left unmatched. The CDR3 sequence is 13 residues long. In the original workflow: Amplifying reference gene primers gave estimates of nucleated cell counts. The protocol was immunoSEQ multiplex PCR, while the TCRdb copy is restricted to in-frame clones and leaves out a portion. The V and J calls and clone size are taken from that table; D and trimming were inferred from the DNA. The table includes roughly 200,000 clones, roughly 86% detected once. The receptor was isolated from a man between 60 and 75 years old with acute or convalescent COVID-19. The sequencing input was peripheral blood. The chain couples TRBV9 to TRBJ2-4; TRBD2 aligns across 7 bases. The chain's CDR3 is CASSRTSKNIQYF. Here the CDR3 DNA reads TGTGCCAGCAGCCGGACTAGCAAAAACATTCAGTACTTC.